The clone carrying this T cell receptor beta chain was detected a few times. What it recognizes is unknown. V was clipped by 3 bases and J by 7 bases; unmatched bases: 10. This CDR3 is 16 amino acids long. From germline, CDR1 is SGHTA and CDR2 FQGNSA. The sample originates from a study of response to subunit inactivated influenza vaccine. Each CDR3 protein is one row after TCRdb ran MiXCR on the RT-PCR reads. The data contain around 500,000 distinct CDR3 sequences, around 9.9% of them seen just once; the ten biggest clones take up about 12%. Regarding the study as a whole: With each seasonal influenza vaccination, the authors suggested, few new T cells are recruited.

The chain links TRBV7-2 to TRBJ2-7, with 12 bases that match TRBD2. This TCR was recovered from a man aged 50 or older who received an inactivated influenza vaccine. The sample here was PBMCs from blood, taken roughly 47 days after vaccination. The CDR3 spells CASSFRASGGAGEQYF. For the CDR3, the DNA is TGTGCCAGCAGCTTTAGGGCTAGCGGGGGGGCAGGGGAGCAGTACTTC.